This T cell receptor (beta chain) was recorded in a study of shared clonotypes between healthy human individuals. The CDR3 covers 11 residues. The germline V gene has CDR1 LNHDA and CDR2 SQIVND (reference sequence). The V gene lost 3 bases and the J gene lost 5 bases, with 4 bases spanning the gap. The table came from immunoSEQ multiplex PCR; TCRdb's copy has only in-frame clones and leaves some out. Among about 490,000 clones listed, about 82% were seen once. Comments on this clone: Additional DNA sequences in this sample encode the identical CDR3.

The sequencing sample was made of PBMCs. The receptor was isolated from a woman aged 40 to 50 in good health. Some clones in this sample may be carry-over from other donors' samples. The V and J genes are TRBV19 and TRBJ2-5; D unresolved. The CDR3 reads CASSMGETQYF. The CDR3 nucleotides read TGTGCCAGTAGTATGGGGGAGACCCAGTACTTC.